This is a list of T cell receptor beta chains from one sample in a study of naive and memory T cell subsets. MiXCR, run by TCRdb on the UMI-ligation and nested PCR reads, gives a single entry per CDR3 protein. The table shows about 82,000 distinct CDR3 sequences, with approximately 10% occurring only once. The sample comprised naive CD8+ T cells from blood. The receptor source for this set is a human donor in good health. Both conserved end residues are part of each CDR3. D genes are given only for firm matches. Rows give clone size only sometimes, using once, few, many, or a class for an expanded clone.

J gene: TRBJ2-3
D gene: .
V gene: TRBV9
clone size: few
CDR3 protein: CASSVEGTSTDTQYF
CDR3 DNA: TGTGCCAGCAGCGTAGAGGGTACCAGCACAGATACGCAGTATTTT

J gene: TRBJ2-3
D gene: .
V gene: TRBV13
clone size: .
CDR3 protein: CASSPRGRTGGTDTQYF
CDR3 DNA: TGTGCCAGCAGCCCCCGCGGGAGGACAGGGGGCACAGATACGCAGTATTTT

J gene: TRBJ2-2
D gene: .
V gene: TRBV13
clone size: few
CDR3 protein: CASSLGGSGELFF
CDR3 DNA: TGTGCCAGCAGCTTAGGGGGCTCCGGGGAGCTGTTTTTT

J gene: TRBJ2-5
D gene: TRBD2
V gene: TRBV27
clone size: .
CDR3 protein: CASRVLAGPETQYF
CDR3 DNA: TGTGCCAGCAGGGTGCTAGCGGGCCCAGAGACCCAGTACTTC

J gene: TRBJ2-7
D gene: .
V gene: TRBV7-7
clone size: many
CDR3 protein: CASSSEAFSEQYF
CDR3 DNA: TGTGCCAGCAGCTCAGAGGCATTCTCCGAGCAGTACTTC

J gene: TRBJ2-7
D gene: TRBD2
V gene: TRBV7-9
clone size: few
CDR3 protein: CASSLGSSGSEEQYF
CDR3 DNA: TGTGCCAGCAGCTTAGGGTCTAGCGGGAGTGAAGAGCAGTACTTC

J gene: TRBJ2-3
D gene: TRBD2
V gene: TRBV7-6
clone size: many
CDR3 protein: CASSALAGVSTDTQYF
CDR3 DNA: TGTGCCAGCAGTGCCCTAGCGGGAGTAAGCACAGATACGCAGTATTTT

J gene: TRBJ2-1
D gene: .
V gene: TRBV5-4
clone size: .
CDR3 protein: CASNPTGRYNEQFF
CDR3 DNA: TGTGCCAGCAACCCCACGGGACGGTACAATGAGCAGTTCTTC

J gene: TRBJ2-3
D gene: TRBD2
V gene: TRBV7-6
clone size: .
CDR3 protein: CASSLRSGSGDTQYF
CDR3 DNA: TGTGCCAGCAGCTTACGGAGCGGGAGTGGCGATACGCAGTATTTT

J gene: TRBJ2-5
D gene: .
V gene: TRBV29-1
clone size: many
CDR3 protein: CSVDLTGQETQYF
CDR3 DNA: TGCAGCGTTGATCTGACAGGTCAAGAGACCCAGTACTTC

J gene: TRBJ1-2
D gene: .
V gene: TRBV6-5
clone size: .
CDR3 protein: CASSYGGAYGYTF
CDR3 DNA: TGTGCCAGCAGTTACGGGGGAGCCTATGGCTACACCTTC

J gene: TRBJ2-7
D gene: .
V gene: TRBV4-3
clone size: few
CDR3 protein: CASSQGLGGVYEQYF
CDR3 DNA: TGCGCCAGCAGCCAAGGGCTCGGTGGAGTCTACGAGCAGTACTTC

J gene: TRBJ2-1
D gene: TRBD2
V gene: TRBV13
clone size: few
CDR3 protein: CASSTSGRNEQFF
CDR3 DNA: TGTGCCAGCTCGACTAGCGGGAGGAATGAGCAGTTCTTC

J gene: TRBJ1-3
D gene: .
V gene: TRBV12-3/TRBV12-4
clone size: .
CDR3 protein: CASSYQGFAGNTIYF
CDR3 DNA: TGTGCCAGCAGTTATCAGGGTTTTGCTGGAAACACCATATATTTT

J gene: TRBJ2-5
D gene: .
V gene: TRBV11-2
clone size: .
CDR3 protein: CASSLESQGQETQYF
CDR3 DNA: TGTGCCAGCAGCTTAGAATCCCAGGGGCAAGAGACCCAGTACTTC